These 27 T cell receptor beta chains share one sample of origin, sequenced in a study of T cells in Graves' hyperthyroidism and ophthalmopathy. It was RNA transcripts that yielded the amplified TCR beta CDR3 regions. The TCR CDR3 first-round RT-PCR relied on the HTBI primer set. TCRdb processed the multiplex PCR reads anew with MiXCR; each CDR3 protein has one entry. The table shows around 300,000 distinct CDR3 sequences, with over 11% occurring only once. The sample comprised blood. The receptors come from a woman in her twenties or thirties with Graves' hyperthyroidism.

This clonotype has ten or more counts. The chain recombines TRBV11-2 with TRBJ1-1, with 9 positions matching TRBD1. Germline V gives CDR1 SGHAT, CDR2 FQNNGV. The V and J ends lost 2 bases and 0 bases, in that order; junction bases with no gene match: 13. CDR3 size: 19 residues. The CDR3 sequence is CASSLPSRTGAVVNTEAFF. CDR3 DNA sequence: TGTGCCAGCAGCTTACCCTCAAGGACAGGGGCGGTGGTGAACACTGAAGCTTTCTTT.

The chain couples TRBV29-1 to TRBJ1-2; 7 bases line up with TRBD1. J was trimmed by 0 bases and V by 3 bases; bases with no gene match: 4. The CDR3 is 14 residues long. The germline V gene has CDR1 SQVTM and CDR2 ANQGSEA. CDR3: CSVDITGANYGYTF. For the CDR3, the DNA is TGCAGCGTTGACATCACAGGGGCTAACTATGGCTACACCTTC.

The chain couples TRBV12-3 or TRBV12-4 to TRBJ1-5; TRBD1 might be the D (6 bases). The CDR3 sequence is 14 residues long. The V and J ends lost 5 bases and 3 bases respectively, with 11 bases between them. CDR3 DNA sequence: TGTGCCAGCAGTCAAGGACAGACCAATCAGCCCCAGCATTTT. Its protein is CASSQGQTNQPQHF.

This clonotype showed up just a few times. The CDR3 region has the DNA TGTGCCAGCAGTTCGTCTAGGCGGCGCCAAGAGACCCAGTACTTC. This gives the protein CASSSSRRRQETQYF. The rearrangement uses TRBV27 and TRBJ2-5; D is unclear. This CDR3 contains 15 residues. V gave up 4 bases and J gave up 1 base, with 13 bases separating them. Germline CDR1 and CDR2: MNHEY and SMNVEV (reference sequence).

In its sample, this clonotype was seen many times. The chain carries TRBV28 and TRBJ1-2; D gene ambiguous. Per germline, CDR1 MDHEN and CDR2 SYDVKM. This CDR3 contains 13 residues. Trimming took 3 bases from V and 4 from J, leaving 9 bases between them. CDR3 DNA: TGTGCCAGCAGTTTGACGCAAACCTATGGCTACACCTTC. As protein: CASSLTQTYGYTF.

This clonotype was recorded a few times. The genes are TRBV28 and TRBJ1-4; no firm D call. Per germline, CDR1 MDHEN and CDR2 SYDVKM. Deletions cut 3 bases from V and 7 bases from J, with 9 bases between. The CDR3 length is 13 residues. DNA of the CDR3: TGTGCCAGCAGTTTGCTCGGTCGTGAAAAACTGTTTTTT. This codes for CASSLLGREKLFF.

The chain joins TRBV19 to TRBJ1-5; the D gene is possibly TRBD1 (5 bases). The CDR3 is made up of 16 amino acids. The V end was cut by 5 bases, the J end by 0 bases, with 14 bases between. CDR1 LNHDA and CDR2 SQIVND come from the germline V gene (reference sequence). CDR3 sequence reads: CASSLGTAGSNQPQHF. DNA of the CDR3: TGTGCCAGTAGTCTTGGGACCGCTGGTAGCAATCAGCCCCAGCATTTT.

A few counts support this clonotype. The chain carries TRBV24-1 and TRBJ1-5; perhaps TRBD1 as D (5 bases). This CDR3 has 13 residues. The germline CDR1 and CDR2 sequences are KGHDR and SFDVKD. The V end was cut by 7 bases, the J end by 4 bases, with 10 bases between. CDR3: CATSGSGNQPQHF. The CDR3 coding sequence is TGTGCCACCAGCGGTTCAGGGAATCAGCCCCAGCATTTT.

This CDR3 is CATSDPGTGHNQPQHF. The CDR3 DNA follows: TGTGCCACCAGTGATCCCGGGACAGGGCATAATCAGCCCCAGCATTTT. The chain carries TRBV24-1 and TRBJ1-5; 9 nucleotides align to TRBD1. This CDR3 region has 16 residues. From germline, CDR1 is KGHDR and CDR2 SFDVKD. The V segment lost 3 bases and the J segment 4 bases; nucleotides outside the gene matches: 6.

This clonotype was detected ten times or more. The V call is TRBV28, the J call TRBJ2-5, with D hard to call. This CDR3 spans 13 amino acids. Between the trimmed V and J ends, which lost 2 bases and 3 bases, there was a span of 7 bases. Germline CDR1 is MDHEN and CDR2 is SYDVKM. The chain's CDR3 is CASSLITEETQYF. The CDR3 nucleotides read TGTGCCAGCAGTTTAATCACGGAAGAGACCCAGTACTTC. The variable domain in full, completed from reference TRBV28 and TRBJ2-5, reads DVKVTQSSRYLVKRTGEKVFLECVQDMDHENMFWYRQDPGLGLRLIYFSYDVKMKEKGDIPEGYSVSREKKERFSLILESASTNQTSMYLCASSLITEETQYFGPGTRLLVL.

This clonotype was seen at least ten times. The chain couples TRBV12-3 or TRBV12-4 to TRBJ1-2; D might be TRBD1 (6 bases). V shed 3 bases and J shed 2 bases, with 13 bases lying between them. CDR3 length: 15 amino acids. The CDR3 region has the DNA TGTGCCAGCAGTTTTAGTGACAGGAGGAACTATGGCTACACCTTC. It yields the protein CASSFSDRRNYGYTF.

This clonotype came up many times. The rearrangement joins TRBV7-2 to TRBJ2-3; D may be TRBD1 (6 bases). This CDR3 is built from 18 residues. Trimming shortened V by 5 bases and J by 4 bases, and 25 bases separated the two germline ends. Germline V gene sequence: CDR1 SGHTA, CDR2 FQGNSA. The CDR3 reads CASSLGPRGKIGPDTQYF. In DNA, the CDR3 is TGTGCCAGCAGCCTGGGACCTAGGGGGAAGATAGGCCCAGATACGCAGTATTTT.

This clonotype was detected many times. The rearrangement links TRBV12-3 or TRBV12-4 to TRBJ2-7, with no clear D. The length of the CDR3 is 14 residues. Trimming cost V 0 bases and J 2 bases, with 8 bases left between them. The CDR3 sequence is CASSLAFVPYEQYF. CDR3 DNA: TGTGCCAGCAGTTTAGCCTTTGTGCCCTACGAGCAGTACTTC.

This clonotype was found a few times. This chain links TRBV15 with TRBJ1-4, with no clear D. The germline CDR1 and CDR2 sequences are LNHNV and YYDKDF (reference sequence). Trimming took off 1 base at V and 4 bases at J, with 7 bases between the two ends. The CDR3 is 14 amino acids. The CDR3 spells CATSRAGNNEKLFF. CDR3 sequence (DNA): TGTGCCACCAGCAGAGCTGGGAATAATGAAAAACTGTTTTTT. The whole variable domain, remainder taken from reference TRBV15 and TRBJ1-4, is DAMVIQNPRYQVTQFGKPVTLSCSQTLNHNVMYWYQQKSSQAPKLLFHYYDKDFNNEADTPDNFQSRRPNTSFCFLDIRSPGLGDTAMYLCATSRAGNNEKLFFGSGTQLSVL.

The sample holds a few counts of this clonotype. The CDR3 loop is CASSQESPAGIYNEQFF. The DNA of the CDR3 is TGCGCCAGCAGCCAAGAAAGTCCAGCGGGAATCTACAATGAGCAGTTCTTC. The chain is built from TRBV4-3 and TRBJ2-1, with TRBD2 identical over 7 bases. The V gene's germline CDR1 is LGHNA and CDR2 YSLEER. V dropped 0 bases and J dropped 3; count of bases not matched to a gene: 8. CDR3 length equals 17 residues.

This clonotype was found many times. The rearrangement joins TRBV7-6 to TRBJ2-1; 9 positions match TRBD2. This CDR3 is 15 amino acids long. Germline loops: CDR1 SGHVS, CDR2 FNYEAQ. V lost 4 bases, J lost 2 bases, and 3 bases stayed unmatched. This CDR3 reads CASSSIAGAYNEQFF. CDR3 coding DNA: TGTGCCAGCAGCTCCATAGCGGGGGCCTACAATGAGCAGTTCTTC.

The chain couples TRBV11-2 to TRBJ2-2; the D is unclear. V lost 5 bases, J lost 1 base, and 14 bases lay in between. CDR1 is SGHAT, CDR2 FQNNGV, per germline. CDR3 size: 16 residues. CDR3 sequence (DNA): TGTGCCAGCAGCATCCGGTGGAGCTTGAACACCGGGGAGCTGTTTTTT. It specifies CASSIRWSLNTGELFF.

Many counts were recorded for this clonotype. The chain recombines TRBV29-1 with TRBJ2-6, with TRBD1 identical over 9 bases. V lost 4 bases and J lost 4; bases outside the gene matches: 5. The CDR3 is 15 residues long. Germline CDR1 and CDR2: SQVTM and ANQGSEA. The CDR3 DNA follows: TGCAGCGTTGTGGGACAGGGAACCGGGGCCAACGTCCTGACTTTC. Translation gives CSVVGQGTGANVLTF.

This clonotype was detected a few times. This chain links TRBV15 with TRBJ2-7; D gene uncertain. V shed 5 bases and J shed 6 bases, with 11 bases lying between them. The length of the CDR3 is 12 residues. Germline V gene lookup returns CDR1 LNHNV and CDR2 YYDKDF (reference sequence). The CDR3: CATSGPRPEQYF. In DNA form, the CDR3 reads TGTGCCACCAGCGGGCCGCGGCCCGAGCAGTACTTC. Combining the CDR3 with reference TRBV15 and TRBJ2-7 gives the whole variable domain DAMVIQNPRYQVTQFGKPVTLSCSQTLNHNVMYWYQQKSSQAPKLLFHYYDKDFNNEADTPDNFQSRRPNTSFCFLDIRSPGLGDTAMYLCATSGPRPEQYFGPGTRLTVT.

This clonotype was found many times. The chain combines TRBV5-4 with TRBJ1-1; a weak D match, TRBD1 (5 bases). V was shortened by 4 bases and J by 1 base, with 8 bases between the two germline ends. Germline lookup yields CDR1 SGHNT and CDR2 YYREEE (reference sequence). CDR3 length: 13 residues. The CDR3 DNA is TGTGCCAGCAGCACGGGGGGGAACACTGAAGCTTTCTTT. It is translated as CASSTGGNTEAFF.

This clonotype was counted only a few times. J is TRBJ1-1 and V is TRBV27; a weak D match, TRBD1 (5 bases). Germline V CDR1 and CDR2: MNHEY, SMNVEV (reference sequence). V was trimmed by 6 bases and J by 5 bases, leaving 19 bases between them. The CDR3 contains 15 residues. CDR3 region: CASRGIGVSRTEAFF. The CDR3 DNA is TGTGCCAGCAGAGGCATAGGGGTCTCGAGAACTGAAGCTTTCTTT.

This clonotype has at least ten counts. The chain links TRBV28 to TRBJ2-2; perhaps TRBD1 as D (6 bases). Trimming stripped 2 bases from V and 5 bases from J, with 15 bases between. This CDR3 region has 16 residues. Germline V gene lookup returns CDR1 MDHEN and CDR2 SYDVKM. In nucleotides, the CDR3 is TGTGCCAGCAGTTTAAAGGAGACAGGCTGGACCGGGGAGCTGTTTTTT. Its translation: CASSLKETGWTGELFF.

This clonotype came up a few times. The genes are TRBV29-1 and TRBJ2-7, with TRBD2 matching over 7 bases. CDR1 and CDR2 (germline): SQVTM, ANQGSEA. The CDR3 spans 13 residues. Trimming at V came to 4 bases and at J to 4 bases, leaving 7 bases not matched to a gene. CDR3 sequence: CSVGGLVSYEQYF. DNA of the CDR3: TGCAGCGTTGGCGGACTAGTATCTTACGAGCAGTACTTC.

This clonotype was detected ten times or more. The V call is TRBV2, the J call TRBJ2-1; D gene ambiguous. Germline V CDR1 and CDR2: SNHLY, FYNNEI. V shed 5 bases and J shed 8 bases, with 13 bases lying between them. This CDR3 has 13 amino acids. The CDR3 DNA is TGTGCCAGCAGTTACAAGGGTAGCCATGAGCAGTTCTTC. Translated, it gives CASSYKGSHEQFF.

The table lists this clonotype with many counts. The rearrangement joins TRBV28 to TRBJ2-7, with 7 bases identical to TRBD2. CDR1 is MDHEN and CDR2 is SYDVKM in the germline V gene. The V gene end was trimmed by 2 bases and the J gene end by 3 bases; junction bases not matched to a gene: 7. The CDR3 extends over 15 amino acids. CDR3 nucleotide sequence: TGTGCCAGCAGTTTACTCGCTAGCGGATACTACGAGCAGTACTTC. Translated: CASSLLASGYYEQYF.

This clonotype was observed many times. The chain has TRBV20-1 and TRBJ2-5; D not certain. Trimming stripped 5 bases from V and 5 bases from J, with 15 bases between. Germline V gene data show CDR1 as DFQATT and CDR2 as SNEGSKA (reference sequence). This CDR3 is 13 amino acids long. The CDR3 spells CSAFEAAVETQYF. CDR3 sequence (DNA): TGCAGTGCTTTCGAGGCGGCCGTGGAGACCCAGTACTTC.

This chain connects TRBV9 to TRBJ2-1; tentative D call: TRBD2 (5 bases). This CDR3 is 13 amino acids long. Germline values: CDR1 SGDLS, CDR2 YYNGEE. The ends were cut back, 1 base at V and 9 bases at J, with 11 bases in the middle. The DNA of the CDR3 is TGTGCCAGCAGCGTACCATATGCGGGTGAGCAGTTCTTC. Translated, it gives CASSVPYAGEQFF. Full variable domain (remainder filled in from reference TRBV9 and TRBJ2-1): DSGVTQTPKHLITATGQRVTLRCSPRSGDLSVYWYQQSLDQGLQFLIQYYNGEERAKGNILERFSAQQFPDLHSELNLSSLELGDSALYFCASSVPYAGEQFFGPGTRLTVL.